The 25 T cell receptor beta chains below were found in one sample sequenced in a study of T-cell memory formation after mild COVID-19. A single record per CDR3 protein comes from TCRdb applying MiXCR to the 5' RACE reads. Among a few hundred thousand distinct CDR3 sequences listed, around 15% were seen once. The material sequenced was PBMCs or a T cell subset sorted from them (not recorded which). Source of these receptors: a man aged 18 to 29 who had mild COVID-19 (a few samples of this study predate the infection). Cell type and time point are not known.

This clonotype was recorded at least ten times. This chain joins TRBV7-6 and TRBJ2-5; maybe TRBD1 (6 bases). V gave up 5 bases and J gave up 4 bases, with 14 bases separating them. CDR1 and CDR2 (germline): SGHVS, FNYEAQ. This CDR3 contains 14 residues. The CDR3 sequence: CASSPTGTGETQYF. In nucleotides, the CDR3 is TGTGCCAGCAGCCCCACAGGGACGGGAGAGACCCAGTACTTC.

The table lists this clonotype with a few counts. The genes are TRBV7-9 and TRBJ2-5, with 10 bases aligning to TRBD2. The CDR3 is made up of 18 amino acids. J was trimmed by 1 base and V by 5 bases; bases with no gene match: 13. Germline V gene sequence: CDR1 SEHNR, CDR2 FQNEAQ (reference sequence). The CDR3 spells CASSPPYPSGGRQETQYF. Here the CDR3 DNA reads TGTGCCAGCAGCCCACCCTACCCTAGCGGGGGTCGCCAAGAGACCCAGTACTTC.

This chain uses TRBV7-2 with TRBJ2-2; no definite D call. The CDR3 runs 14 residues. The V end lost 1 base, the J end lost 10 bases, and 13 bases lay between the germline ends. Germline assignment: CDR1 SGHTA and CDR2 FQGNSA. In DNA, the CDR3 is TGTGCCAGCAGCTTAGTAACGGCCTCGGCGGAGCTGTTTTTT. Its translation is CASSLVTASAELFF.

This clonotype was seen only a few times. This chain links TRBV18 with TRBJ1-4; tentative D call: TRBD1 (5 bases). The germline V and J ends were trimmed by 1 base and 8 bases, with 11 bases remaining between them. The CDR3 runs to 14 residues. Germline lookup yields CDR1 KGHSH and CDR2 LQKENI. The DNA of the CDR3 is TGTGCCAGCTCACCACAACAGGTTGTCGAAAAACTGTTTTTT. Encoded protein: CASSPQQVVEKLFF.

The chain has TRBV12-3 or TRBV12-4 and TRBJ1-1; D remains unclear. The V gene lost 5 bases and the J gene lost 6 bases, with 10 bases spanning the gap. The CDR3 runs to 12 residues. CDR3 region: CASSPGRSEAFF. For the CDR3, the DNA is TGTGCCAGCAGTCCCGGACGCTCTGAAGCTTTCTTT.

This clonotype was observed a handful of times. This rearrangement joins TRBV30 to TRBJ1-5, with unresolved D. The CDR3 loop spans 13 amino acids. CDR1 is GTSNPN and CDR2 is SVGIG in the germline V gene (reference sequence). Trimming removed 4 bases from V and 8 bases from J, with 15 bases in between. DNA of the CDR3: TGTGCCTGGACCCGTCAGGTGGGTGAGCCCCAGCATTTT. Amino acid sequence: CAWTRQVGEPQHF.

The V call is TRBV21-1, the J call TRBJ2-4; the table's D call, TRBD1, was not checked against the DNA. TRBV21-1 is a pseudogene locus. The CDR3 sequence is 18 residues long. In nucleotides, the CDR3 is TGTGCCAGCCGACCGTGGACAGCCTCGGAGGTAGCCAAAAACATTCAGTACTTC. Its protein product is CASRPWTASEVAKNIQYF.

Only a few counts were recorded for this clonotype. This chain connects TRBV6-2 or TRBV6-3 to TRBJ2-3, with 11 bases matching TRBD2. The ends lost 6 bases at V and 4 bases at J; junction bases unmatched: 6. Germline values: CDR1 MNHEY, CDR2 SVGEGT. This CDR3 is 15 amino acids long. CDR3 nucleotide sequence: TGTGCCAGCAGCCGCGGGACTAGCGGTGCAGATACGCAGTATTTT. This gives the protein CASSRGTSGADTQYF.

The chain links TRBV15 to TRBJ2-2, with D possibly TRBD1 on 5 matching bases. The CDR3 has 15 residues. Germline CDR1 and CDR2: LNHNV and YYDKDF (reference sequence). Trimming stripped 0 bases from V and 3 bases from J, with 8 bases between. Here the CDR3 reads CATSREIQDTGELFF. The CDR3, as DNA: TGTGCCACCAGCAGAGAGATACAGGACACCGGGGAGCTGTTTTTT.

This rearrangement joins TRBV20-1 to TRBJ2-1; TRBD2 matches at 11 bases. The length of the CDR3 is 15 residues. J lost 6 bases, V lost 3 bases, and 7 bases had no gene match. Germline V gene sequence: CDR1 DFQATT, CDR2 SNEGSKA (reference sequence). The CDR3 coding sequence is TGCAGTGCTAGTAGCGGGGGGGCCTATGGCAATGAGCAGTTCTTC. It is translated as CSASSGGAYGNEQFF.

This chain uses TRBV3-1 with TRBJ1-1; D is undetermined. Germline V gene lookup returns CDR1 LGHDT and CDR2 YNNKEL (reference sequence). With 1 base removed from V and 1 base from J, the gap between germline ends came to 13 bases. The CDR3 covers 16 residues. CDR3 DNA: TGTGCCAGCAGCCAAGCCCGTCCGACCCCGAACACTGAAGCTTTCTTT. Encoded protein: CASSQARPTPNTEAFF. The whole variable domain, filled in from reference TRBV3-1 and TRBJ1-1, reads DTAVSQTPKYLVTQMGNDKSIKCEQNLGHDTMYWYKQDSKKFLKIMFSYNNKELIINETVPNRFSPKSPDKAHLNLHINSLELGDSAVYFCASSQARPTPNTEAFFGQGTRLTVV.

This sequence joins TRBV7-3 and TRBJ1-5; D not resolved. Trimming left V 5 bases short and J 5 bases short, with 10 bases between. The CDR3 consists of 13 residues. CDR1 and CDR2 from the germline V gene are SGHTA and FQGTGA. DNA of the CDR3: TGTGCCAGCAGCCCTGACGGGTATCAGCCCCAGCATTTT. Protein sequence: CASSPDGYQPQHF.

The rearrangement uses TRBV20-1 and TRBJ2-2, with D unclear. Germline-derived CDR1 and CDR2 are DFQATT and SNEGSKA (reference sequence). The CDR3 sequence is 12 residues long. Between the trimmed V and J ends, which lost 1 base and 8 bases, there was a span of 8 bases. The CDR3 is CSARAGGGELFF. The CDR3 DNA follows: TGCAGTGCTAGAGCAGGTGGAGGGGAGCTGTTTTTT.

In its sample, this clonotype was seen a few times. V usage is TRBV7-9 and J usage is TRBJ2-1; 12 bases match TRBD2. The CDR3 extends over 17 amino acids. Losses at the gene ends were 7 bases for V and 9 bases for J; bases not matched to a gene: 16. The germline gives CDR1 SEHNR, CDR2 FQNEAQ (reference sequence). The CDR3 DNA sequence: TGTGCCAGCATCCACCGGGGAACTAGCGGGGGGTACGGTGAGCAGTTCTTC. This sequence encodes CASIHRGTSGGYGEQFF.

The V call is TRBV12-3 or TRBV12-4, the J call TRBJ2-2; D possibly corresponds to TRBD1 (6 bases). Trimming removed 8 bases at V and 4 bases at J, with 14 bases between. The CDR3 sequence is 14 residues long. The CDR3 sequence: CASCGQGCTGELFF. The DNA of the CDR3 is TGTGCCAGCTGTGGCCAGGGGTGCACCGGGGAGCTGTTTTTT.

The table lists this clonotype with a few counts. CDR3 coding DNA: TGTGCCAGTAGAACCCCGGGACAGGCCGGCGAGCAGTACTTC. As protein: CASRTPGQAGEQYF. This chain joins TRBV19 and TRBJ2-7; 8 positions agree with TRBD1. Per the germline V gene, CDR1 is LNHDA and CDR2 is SQIVND (reference sequence). V lost 6 bases to trimming and J lost 6 bases; unmatched junction nucleotides: 10. There are 14 residues in the CDR3. Complete variable domain (other parts from reference TRBV19 and TRBJ2-7): DGGITQSPKYLFRKEGQNVTLSCEQNLNHDAMYWYRQDPGQGLRLIYYSQIVNDFQKGDIAEGYSVSREKKESFPLTVTSAQKNPTAFYLCASRTPGQAGEQYFGPGTRLTVT.

The CDR3: CASSKTGDANEQFF. The CDR3 nucleotides read TGCGCCAGCAGCAAGACAGGGGACGCGAATGAGCAGTTCTTC. The chain links TRBV5-1 to TRBJ2-1; 8 bases line up with TRBD1. Germline V lookup: CDR1 SGHRS, CDR2 YFSETQ. This CDR3 is 14 amino acids long. V was clipped by 4 bases and J by 7 bases; unmatched bases: 7.

The chain combines TRBV2 with TRBJ1-2; possible D gene TRBD1, 5 bases. This CDR3 spans 13 amino acids. CDR1 is SNHLY and CDR2 is FYNNEI in the germline V gene. V lost 8 bases, J lost 4 bases, and 14 bases lay in between. The CDR3 here is CASVAGRAYGYTF. For the CDR3, the DNA is TGTGCCAGCGTGGCGGGCAGGGCCTATGGCTACACCTTC.

The chain carries TRBV7-9 and TRBJ2-3, with 8 bases identical to TRBD2. CDR1 SEHNR and CDR2 FQNEAQ come from the germline V gene (reference sequence). The CDR3 sequence is 16 residues long. The trim removed 5 bases at V and 1 base at J, leaving 8 bases unmatched. CDR3 nucleotide sequence: TGTGCCAGCAGCCGCCCCTCCGGGGGGGGCACAGATACGCAGTATTTT. It is translated as CASSRPSGGGTDTQYF.

This clonotype was counted a few times. The CDR3 sequence is CASSGGPLQFF. The CDR3 DNA reads TGCGCCAGCAGCGGGGGGCCGTTACAGTTCTTC. The V call is TRBV5-1, the J call TRBJ2-1; D may match TRBD1 or TRBD2 (6 bases each). CDR3 size: 11 residues. Trimming took 4 bases from V and 13 from J, leaving 12 bases between them. Germline assignment: CDR1 SGHRS and CDR2 YFSETQ.

This clonotype came up a few times. This chain uses TRBV5-5 with TRBJ2-2; no firm D call. The CDR3 covers 14 residues. The germline V and J ends were trimmed by 4 bases and 5 bases, with 12 bases remaining between them. Germline CDR1 and CDR2: SGHKS and YYEKEE (reference sequence). CDR3 amino acids: CASSASTRTGELFF. CDR3 DNA: TGTGCCAGCAGCGCATCGACACGTACCGGGGAGCTGTTTTTT.

This clonotype showed up just a few times. The chain joins TRBV4-3 to TRBJ1-6; D not resolved. CDR1 and CDR2 (germline): LGHNA, YSLEER. The CDR3 is 15 residues long. With 0 bases removed from V and 13 bases from J, the gap between germline ends came to 16 bases. The CDR3 nucleotides are TGCGCCAGCAGCCAAGAAAGTGGACGTCAATATCCCCTCCACTTT. Translated: CASSQESGRQYPLHF.

In this sample, this clonotype turned up a few times. CDR3 protein: CASKGQGGSNQPQHF. Here the CDR3 DNA reads TGTGCCAGTAAAGGACAGGGAGGAAGCAATCAGCCCCAGCATTTT. The V call is TRBV2, the J call TRBJ1-5, with TRBD1 matching over 8 bases. Germline CDR1 is SNHLY and CDR2 is FYNNEI. The CDR3 has 15 amino acids. The V segment lost 9 bases and the J segment 1 base; nucleotides outside the gene matches: 8. Looking up the rest from reference TRBV2 and TRBJ1-5 gives the full variable domain: EPEVTQTPSHQVTQMGQEVILRCVPISNHLYFYWYRQILGQKVEFLVSFYNNEISEKSEIFDDQFSVERPDGSNFTLKIRSTKLEDSAMYFCASKGQGGSNQPQHFGDGTRLSIL.

A few counts support this clonotype. The chain employs TRBV12-3 or TRBV12-4 and TRBJ1-3; D not resolved. V dropped 5 bases and J dropped 12 bases, with 14 bases sitting between them. The CDR3 is 12 residues long. This CDR3 reads CASSRTFSRIYF. The CDR3 coding sequence is TGTGCCAGCAGTCGGACCTTTTCCCGCATATATTTT.

This clonotype was observed a few times. V usage is TRBV4-3 and J usage is TRBJ1-5; 7 bases match TRBD1. The CDR3 is made up of 15 amino acids. Germline lookup yields CDR1 LGHNA and CDR2 YSLEER. The trim removed 4 bases at V and 3 bases at J, leaving 6 bases unmatched. In DNA form, the CDR3 reads TGCGCCAGCAGCCTCGATGGGACAGTCAATCAGCCCCAGCATTTT. Translating it yields CASSLDGTVNQPQHF.